Included here is one T cell receptor (beta chain) sequence, with context. The entry originates in a study of shared clonotypes between healthy human individuals. Generated by immunoSEQ multiplex PCR, the TCRdb table keeps only in-frame clones and is missing some. In the table there are about 2 million clones, about 94% of which are singletons. From germline, CDR1 is SGHDT and CDR2 YYEEEE. This CDR3 spans 13 amino acids. The V end lost 4 bases, the J end lost 5 bases, and 11 bases lay between the germline ends. Positive CCR7 selection of CD45RO-negative cells yielded the naive CD8 cells, and terminally differentiated effector memory CD45RA+ cells were excluded.

Sequenced input: naive CD8+ T cells sorted from blood. This sequence originates from a man younger than 35 in good health. The chain carries TRBV5-6 and TRBJ2-3; D is uncertain. Here the CDR3 reads CASSIVLGDTQYF. The DNA of the CDR3 is TGTGCCAGCAGCATAGTGCTAGGAGATACGCAGTATTTT. Complete variable domain (other parts from reference TRBV5-6 and TRBJ2-3): DAGVTQSPTHLIKTRGQQVTLRCSPKSGHDTVSWYQQALGQGPQFIFQYYEEEERQRGNFPDRFSGHQFPNYSSELNVNALLLGDSALYLCASSIVLGDTQYFGPGTRLTVL.